Sequencing of this T cell receptor (beta chain) was carried out in a study of identical twins' blood T cells. V lost 6 bases and J 2 bases, leaving 5 bases between the germline ends. The CDR3 covers 12 residues. Germline CDR1 is MGHDK and CDR2 is SYGVNS. TCRdb independently ran MiXCR on the 5' RACE reads; one entry per CDR3 protein. The data contain a few hundred thousand distinct CDR3 sequences, over 25% of them seen just once; the ten biggest clones take up 6.1%. The chain has TRBV25-1 and TRBJ1-3; no reliable D call. What was sequenced was PBMCs. This TCR was recovered from a woman aged 18 to 55 in good health. The CDR3 DNA is TGTGCCAGCAGGGGTCCTGGAAACACCATATATTTT. Amino acid sequence: CASRGPGNTIYF.